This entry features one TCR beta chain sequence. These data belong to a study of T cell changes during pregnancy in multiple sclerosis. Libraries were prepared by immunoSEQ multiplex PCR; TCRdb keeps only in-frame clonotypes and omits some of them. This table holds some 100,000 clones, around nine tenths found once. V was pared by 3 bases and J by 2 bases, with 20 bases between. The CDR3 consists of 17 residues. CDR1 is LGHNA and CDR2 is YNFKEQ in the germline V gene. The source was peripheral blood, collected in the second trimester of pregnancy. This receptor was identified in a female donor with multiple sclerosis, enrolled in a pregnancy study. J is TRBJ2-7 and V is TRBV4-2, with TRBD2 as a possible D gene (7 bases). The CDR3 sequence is CASSQRGREGIAYEQYF. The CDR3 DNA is TGTGCCAGCAGCCAGAGGGGGAGGGAGGGGATTGCCTACGAGCAGTACTTC.